A single sample gave rise to the 9 T cell receptor beta chains below, sequenced in a study of long-term antiretroviral therapy in people with HIV. Researchers report immunoSEQ v3.0 was run at survey level. Profiling relied on immunoSEQ multiplex PCR, and the TCRdb table lists in-frame clones only, not all of them. The table has 20,000 to 25,000 clones, 80% to 85% seen once. The sample was unsorted PBMCs, taken 0.1 years before starting antiretroviral therapy. The receptors come from a man between 40 and 49 years old with HIV.

The rearrangement joins TRBV4-2 to TRBJ1-6; the D is unclear. The CDR3 is made up of 15 amino acids. Germline CDR1 reads LGHNA; CDR2 reads YNFKEQ. V was shortened by 0 bases and J by 4 bases, with 7 bases between the two germline ends. Written as DNA, the CDR3 is TGTGCCAGCAGCCAAGACTACGGTTATAATTCACCCCTCCACTTT. It codes for CASSQDYGYNSPLHF.

This chain connects TRBV5-1 to TRBJ2-5; no definite D call. CDR1 and CDR2 from the germline V gene are SGHRS and YFSETQ. The CDR3 has 14 residues. The ends were cut back, 5 bases at V and 2 bases at J, with 13 bases in the middle. CDR3 sequence (DNA): TGCGCCAGCAGTTTGAAACAGATTCAAGAGACCCAGTACTTC. Translated, it gives CASSLKQIQETQYF.

The rearrangement joins TRBV6-6 to TRBJ1-4; D gene uncertain. Germline values: CDR1 MNHNY, CDR2 SVGAGI (reference sequence). V lost 3 bases, J lost 0 bases, and 11 bases lay in between. The CDR3 sequence is 16 residues long. The CDR3 sequence: CASSYSDTATNEKLFF. The CDR3 nucleotides are TGTGCCAGCAGTTATTCCGACACCGCAACTAATGAAAAACTGTTTTTT.

There are a few counts of this clone. The gene calls are TRBV2 and TRBJ1-2; no clear D gene. In germline, CDR1 is SNHLY, CDR2 FYNNEI. V was shortened by 1 base and J by 2 bases, with 8 bases between the two germline ends. The CDR3 is 14 amino acids. As DNA, the CDR3 is TGTGCCAGCAGTGAAGGAAGGGTAAACTATGGCTACACCTTC. It translates to CASSEGRVNYGYTF.

The chain links TRBV19 to TRBJ1-5; D unclear. Germline CDR1 is LNHDA and CDR2 is SQIVND (reference sequence). This CDR3 region has 14 residues. Trimming cost V 3 bases and J 5 bases, with 11 bases left between them. CDR3 nucleotides: TGTGCCAGTAGTATGGCGGCAGATTATCAGCCCCAGCATTTT. Its translation: CASSMAADYQPQHF.

The chain employs TRBV28 and TRBJ1-2; 7 bases align to TRBD1. The CDR3 consists of 16 residues. The germline CDR1 and CDR2 sequences are MDHEN and SYDVKM. V lost 1 base and J lost 9; bases outside the gene matches: 14. CDR3 in amino acids: CASSLFGTETARSYTF. In nucleotides, the CDR3 is TGTGCCAGCAGTTTATTTGGGACAGAGACCGCCAGAAGCTACACCTTC.

This chain links TRBV9 with TRBJ2-1; D possibly corresponds to TRBD2 (6 bases). V was clipped by 0 bases and J by 0 bases, with 16 bases between them. This CDR3 region has 18 residues. CDR1 is SGDLS, CDR2 YYNGEE, per germline. The CDR3 sequence: CASSVGTGVLLSYNEQFF. The CDR3 DNA reads as TGTGCCAGCAGCGTAGGAACGGGGGTCCTCCTCTCCTACAATGAGCAGTTCTTC.

This chain connects TRBV5-1 to TRBJ2-7; the match to TRBD1 covers 9 bases. This CDR3 has 16 amino acids. The ends lost 1 base at V and 4 bases at J; junction bases unmatched: 9. The germline V gene has CDR1 SGHRS and CDR2 YFSETQ. The CDR3, as DNA: TGCGCCAGCAGCTTGAATCGGGACAGGGTTCTTTACGAGCAGTACTTC. It specifies CASSLNRDRVLYEQYF.

The J gene is TRBJ2-7, the V gene TRBV9; 8 bases fit TRBD2. This CDR3 region has 15 residues. CDR1 is SGDLS, CDR2 YYNGEE, per germline. After removal of 0 bases from V and 2 bases from J, the junction contained 4 bases not matched to a gene. CDR3 DNA sequence: TGTGCCAGCAGCGTAGGGATAGCGGGAACCTACGAGCAGTACTTC. It translates to CASSVGIAGTYEQYF.